This T cell receptor (beta chain) was identified in a study of cytomegalovirus exposure and HLA in healthy donors. Sequencing used immunoSEQ multiplex PCR; TCRdb keeps in-frame clones, though not all of them. This table has under 250,000 clones, 87% appearing once. V dropped 7 bases and J dropped 5 bases, with 17 bases sitting between them. The CDR3 extends over 14 amino acids. From germline, CDR1 is MNHEY and CDR2 SVGAGI. The rearrangement links TRBV6-5 to TRBJ1-1; no definite D call. The sequence was collected from a woman younger than 30 in good health and CMV-seropositive. The sample comprised PBMCs. This CDR3 is CASKELGLLTEAFF. The CDR3 bases are TGTGCCAGCAAGGAGCTAGGTTTGTTGACTGAAGCTTTCTTT.